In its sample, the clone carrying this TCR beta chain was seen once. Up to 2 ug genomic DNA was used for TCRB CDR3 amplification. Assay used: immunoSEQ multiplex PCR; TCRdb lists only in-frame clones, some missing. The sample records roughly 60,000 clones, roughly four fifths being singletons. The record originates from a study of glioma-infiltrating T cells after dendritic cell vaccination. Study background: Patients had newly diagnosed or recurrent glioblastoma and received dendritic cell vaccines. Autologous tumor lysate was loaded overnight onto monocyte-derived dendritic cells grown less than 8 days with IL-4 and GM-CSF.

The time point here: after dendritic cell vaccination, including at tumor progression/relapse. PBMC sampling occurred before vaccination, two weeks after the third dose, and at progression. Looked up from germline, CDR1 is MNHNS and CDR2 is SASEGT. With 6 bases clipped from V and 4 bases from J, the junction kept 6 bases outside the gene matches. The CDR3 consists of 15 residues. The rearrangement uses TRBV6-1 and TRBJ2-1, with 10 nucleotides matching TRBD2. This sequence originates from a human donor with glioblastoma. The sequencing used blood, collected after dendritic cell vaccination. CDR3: CASRDWTSGYNEQFF. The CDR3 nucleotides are TGTGCCAGCAGGGACTGGACTAGCGGATACAATGAGCAGTTCTTC.